Following are 25 T cell receptor beta chains from one sample sequenced in a study of T-cell memory formation after mild COVID-19. TCRdb redid the calling of the 5' RACE reads with MiXCR, one entry per CDR3 protein. The sample records about 310,000 distinct CDR3 sequences, 19% being singletons. The source material was PBMCs or a T cell subset sorted from them (not recorded which). The receptors derive from a man between 18 and 35 years old who had mild COVID-19 (a few samples of this study predate the infection). Cell type and time point are not known.

This rearrangement joins TRBV7-8 to TRBJ2-6, with D perhaps matching TRBD2 (5 bases). Germline loops: CDR1 SGHVS, CDR2 FQNEAQ. The CDR3 is 17 residues long. Trimming left V 1 base short and J 3 bases short, with 13 bases between. The CDR3 region is CASSLVHRGRGANVLTF. CDR3 nucleotides: TGTGCCAGCAGCTTAGTCCATCGGGGTCGTGGGGCCAACGTCCTGACTTTC.

The chain employs TRBV20-1 and TRBJ2-1; 10 bases are shared with TRBD2. Germline trimming cut 3 bases from V and 4 bases from J; bases unmatched to any gene: 6. CDR3 length: 15 amino acids. The V gene's germline CDR1 is DFQATT and CDR2 SNEGSKA (reference sequence). The CDR3, as DNA: TGCAGTGCTAGTGGCCTAGCGGGGGATTACAATGAGCAGTTCTTC. Translation: CSASGLAGDYNEQFF.

This sequence joins TRBV18 and TRBJ2-6; D is undetermined. Germline CDR1 KGHSH, CDR2 LQKENI. The CDR3 loop spans 16 amino acids. Trimming removed 4 bases from V and 1 base from J, with 11 bases in between. The CDR3 protein is CASSLSSGSGANVLTF. CDR3 nucleotides: TGTGCCAGCTCACTTAGTTCCGGATCTGGGGCCAACGTCCTGACTTTC.

The CDR3 DNA reads as TGTGCCAGCAAACGTCGGGGGTGGGGGACAGATACGCAGTATTTT. It yields the protein CASKRRGWGTDTQYF. This chain links TRBV2 with TRBJ2-3, with D perhaps TRBD2 (6 bases). Trimming took off 7 bases at V and 3 bases at J, with 17 bases between the two ends. Germline CDR1 is SNHLY and CDR2 is FYNNEI. CDR3 length: 15 residues.

This clonotype was recorded at least ten times. The V call is TRBV5-5, the J call TRBJ2-3; TRBD1 aligns across 10 bases. CDR3 size: 15 residues. V was clipped by 0 bases and J by 4 bases; unmatched bases: 2. Per germline, CDR1 SGHKS and CDR2 YYEKEE (reference sequence). CDR3 in amino acids: CASSLVGQGADTQYF. The CDR3 coding sequence is TGTGCCAGCAGCTTGGTAGGACAGGGGGCAGATACGCAGTATTTT.

CDR3 loop: CASSYSIRAGYTF. In DNA form, the CDR3 reads TGTGCCAGCAGTTACTCGATTCGCGCCGGCTACACCTTC. V usage is TRBV6-2 or TRBV6-3 and J usage is TRBJ1-2; D uncertain. The V end was cut by 0 bases, the J end by 8 bases, with 10 bases between. The CDR3 has 13 amino acids. Per germline, CDR1 MNHEY and CDR2 SVGEGT.

This clonotype has just a few counts. The CDR3 reads CASSLDGSLGTQYF. DNA of the CDR3: TGTGCCAGCAGCTTAGACGGCAGCCTGGGTACGCAGTATTTT. The chain links TRBV7-9 to TRBJ2-3; D is unclear. Germline CDR1 reads SEHNR; CDR2 reads FQNEAQ (reference sequence). The CDR3 totals 14 residues. Trimming took 1 base from V and 8 from J, leaving 13 bases between them.

This chain uses TRBV20-1 with TRBJ2-3, with TRBD2 identical over 11 bases. Germline lookup yields CDR1 DFQATT and CDR2 SNEGSKA (reference sequence). The CDR3 runs to 15 residues. The V gene end was trimmed by 2 bases and the J gene end by 3 bases; junction bases not matched to a gene: 4. CDR3 in DNA: TGCAGTGCTAGAAAGCTAGCGGGGGGTACAGATACGCAGTATTTT. As protein: CSARKLAGGTDTQYF.

J is TRBJ1-4 and V is TRBV5-1; the match to TRBD1 covers 7 bases. This CDR3 spans 14 amino acids. After removal of 4 bases from V and 8 bases from J, the junction contained 8 bases not matched to a gene. In germline, CDR1 is SGHRS, CDR2 YFSETQ. The CDR3 DNA follows: TGCGCCAGCAGCGCGGACAGGTATGGCGAAAAACTGTTTTTT. Its protein product is CASSADRYGEKLFF.

This sequence joins TRBV7-2 and TRBJ2-5; TRBD1 might be the D (5 bases). Trimming took 1 base from V and 10 from J, leaving 10 bases between them. From germline, CDR1 is SGHTA and CDR2 FQGNSA. CDR3 length: 12 amino acids. As DNA, the CDR3 is TGTGCCAGCAGCTTAGACCTCCAGGGCCAGTACTTC. It codes for CASSLDLQGQYF.

The chain has TRBV29-1 and TRBJ1-5; TRBD1 is a possible D gene (6 bases). CDR1 is SQVTM and CDR2 is ANQGSEA in the germline V gene. The CDR3 has 14 residues. The ends were cut back, 7 bases at V and 0 bases at J, with 13 bases in the middle. As DNA, the CDR3 is TGCAGCGCTGCGACAGGTAATAGCAATCAGCCCCAGCATTTT. It is translated as CSAATGNSNQPQHF.

The chain combines TRBV7-2 with TRBJ2-2, with TRBD1 matching over 7 bases. V shed 3 bases, J shed 5 bases, and the junction held 9 bases outside the gene matches. CDR3 length: 16 residues. The germline gives CDR1 SGHTA, CDR2 FQGNSA. The DNA of the CDR3 is TGTGCCAGCAGCTTTACCGGGACAGTACGTACCGGGGAGCTGTTTTTT. It specifies CASSFTGTVRTGELFF.

At least ten counts were recorded for this clonotype. This chain links TRBV20-1 with TRBJ1-6; D remains ambiguous. V dropped 0 bases and J dropped 14 bases, with 14 bases sitting between them. The CDR3 sequence is 13 residues long. Per germline, CDR1 DFQATT and CDR2 SNEGSKA (reference sequence). CDR3 sequence (DNA): TGCAGTGCTAGAGACAGTCAAATTCTTACCCTCCACTTT. Its translation is CSARDSQILTLHF.

The sample holds a few counts of this clonotype. This chain links TRBV6-2 or TRBV6-3 with TRBJ1-2, with no clear D. With 4 bases removed from V and 5 bases from J, the gap between germline ends came to 14 bases. Germline V gene sequence: CDR1 MNHEY, CDR2 SVGEGT. The length of the CDR3 is 14 residues. The CDR3 region is CASSSPDGLYGYTF. CDR3 bases: TGTGCCAGCAGTTCTCCGGACGGATTATATGGCTACACCTTC.

The CDR3 bases are TGCGCCAGCAGCTTGGTGGGACAGAAGAACACTGAAGCTTTCTTT. Residues: CASSLVGQKNTEAFF. The chain employs TRBV5-1 and TRBJ1-1; TRBD1 matches 7 bases. The CDR3 has 15 residues. CDR1 and CDR2 from the germline V gene are SGHRS and YFSETQ. J was trimmed by 1 base and V by 0 bases; bases with no gene match: 3.

The rearrangement uses TRBV7-2 and TRBJ1-5; D is perhaps TRBD1 (5 bases). This CDR3 is 15 amino acids long. V was cut by 3 bases and J by 5 bases, with 14 bases left in between. Germline CDR1 and CDR2: SGHTA and FQGNSA. The CDR3 DNA is TGTGCCAGCAGCTTTCTCGGCCAGGGCTATCAGCCCCAGCATTTT. Its protein product is CASSFLGQGYQPQHF. The full variable domain, rest sourced from reference TRBV7-2 and TRBJ1-5, is GAGVSQSPSNKVTEKGKDVELRCDPISGHTALYWYRQSLGQGLEFLIYFQGNSAPDKSGLPSDRFSAERTGGSVSTLTIQRTQQEDSAVYLCASSFLGQGYQPQHFGDGTRLSIL.

This chain links TRBV5-1 with TRBJ2-7; D is perhaps TRBD2 (6 bases). The V end was cut by 7 bases, the J end by 5 bases, with 13 bases between. This CDR3 has 12 residues. Germline CDR1 reads SGHRS; CDR2 reads YFSETQ. The CDR3 DNA sequence: TGCGCCAGCCAAGGTCCGGGGGACGAGCAGTACTTC. It translates to CASQGPGDEQYF. The variable domain in full, completed from reference TRBV5-1 and TRBJ2-7, reads KAGVTQTPRYLIKTRGQQVTLSCSPISGHRSVSWYQQTPGQGLQFLFEYFSETQRNKGNFPGRFSGRQFSNSRSEMNVSTLELGDSALYLCASQGPGDEQYFGPGTRLTVT.

The chain combines TRBV7-2 with TRBJ2-7; perhaps D is TRBD1 or TRBD2 (5 bases each). The CDR3 consists of 15 residues. Germline assignment: CDR1 SGHTA and CDR2 FQGNSA. Deletions cut 5 bases from V and 3 bases from J, with 17 bases between. Here the CDR3 reads CASSRGQGVGYEQYF. For the CDR3, the DNA is TGTGCCAGCAGCCGCGGGCAGGGTGTGGGCTACGAGCAGTACTTC.

This clonotype came up a few times. The CDR3 loop reads CSVELAGETQYF. CDR3 coding DNA: TGCAGCGTTGAACTAGCGGGGGAGACCCAGTACTTC. The J gene is TRBJ2-5, the V gene TRBV29-1; TRBD2 matches 9 bases. This CDR3 spans 12 amino acids. Trimming removed 2 bases from V and 5 bases from J; junction bases left unmatched: 0. From germline, CDR1 is SQVTM and CDR2 ANQGSEA.

V and J are TRBV5-1 and TRBJ2-1; D remains unclear. V was shortened by 1 base and J by 0 bases, with 5 bases between the two germline ends. Germline CDR1 reads SGHRS; CDR2 reads YFSETQ. This CDR3 spans 14 amino acids. The CDR3 nucleotides are TGCGCCAGCAGCTTGCTGAACTCCTACAATGAGCAGTTCTTC. It yields the protein CASSLLNSYNEQFF.

The chain joins TRBV9 to TRBJ1-3; 8 nucleotides line up with TRBD1. Trimming cost V 3 bases and J 1 base; bases outside gene matches: 3. The CDR3 length is 15 residues. Germline assignment: CDR1 SGDLS and CDR2 YYNGEE. The chain's CDR3 is CASSGRTGSGNTIYF. DNA for the CDR3: TGTGCCAGCAGCGGAAGGACAGGGTCTGGAAACACCATATATTTT.

This clonotype was found a few times. This chain joins TRBV5-1 and TRBJ2-7; D is ambiguous. V was cut by 4 bases and J by 0 bases, with 8 bases left in between. The length of the CDR3 is 13 residues. From germline, CDR1 is SGHRS and CDR2 YFSETQ. This CDR3 is CASSPQTSYEQYF. The CDR3 DNA reads TGCGCCAGCAGCCCCCAGACCTCCTACGAGCAGTACTTC.

The rearrangement uses TRBV3-2 and TRBJ2-7. TRBV3-2 is labeled a pseudogene. The CDR3 contains 14 residues. CDR3: CASSPLRDLYEQYV. The CDR3 region has the DNA TGTGCCAGCAGCCCACTCCGGGACCTCTACGAGCAGTACGTC.

The chain recombines TRBV2 with TRBJ1-5; D is possibly TRBD1 (5 bases). Germline-derived CDR1 and CDR2 are SNHLY and FYNNEI. This CDR3 spans 15 amino acids. The V and J ends lost 10 bases and 0 bases respectively, with 16 bases between them. This CDR3 is CATRGTSHSNQPQHF. The CDR3 DNA is TGTGCCACCCGGGGCACGTCACATAGCAATCAGCCCCAGCATTTT.

The chain links TRBV20-1 to TRBJ2-7, with D perhaps being TRBD1 or TRBD2 (5 bases each). In germline, CDR1 is DFQATT, CDR2 SNEGSKA (reference sequence). This CDR3 has 15 amino acids. Deletions cut 5 bases from V and 2 bases from J, with 19 bases between. As DNA, the CDR3 is TGCAGTGCTGCTAGAGCCGGGGCGCTCACCTACGAGCAGTACTTC. It codes for CSAARAGALTYEQYF.